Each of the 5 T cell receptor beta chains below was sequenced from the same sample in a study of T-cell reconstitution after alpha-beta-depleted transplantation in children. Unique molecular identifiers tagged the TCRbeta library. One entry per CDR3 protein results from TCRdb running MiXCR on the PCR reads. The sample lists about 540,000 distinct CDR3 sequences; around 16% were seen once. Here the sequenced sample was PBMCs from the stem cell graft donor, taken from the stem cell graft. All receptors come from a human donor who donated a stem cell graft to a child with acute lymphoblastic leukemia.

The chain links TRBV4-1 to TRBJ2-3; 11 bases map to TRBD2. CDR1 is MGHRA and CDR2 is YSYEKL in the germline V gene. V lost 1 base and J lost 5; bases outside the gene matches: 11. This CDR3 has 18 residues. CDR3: CASSQARTSGLVIDTQYF. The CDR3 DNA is TGCGCCAGCAGCCAAGCCCGGACTAGCGGGTTGGTCATAGATACGCAGTATTTT.

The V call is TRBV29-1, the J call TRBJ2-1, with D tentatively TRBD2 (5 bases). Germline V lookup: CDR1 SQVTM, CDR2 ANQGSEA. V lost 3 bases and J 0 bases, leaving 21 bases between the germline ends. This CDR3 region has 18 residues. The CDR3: CSVELWTGWQSSYNEQFF. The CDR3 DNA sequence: TGCAGCGTTGAGTTATGGACTGGGTGGCAGAGCTCCTACAATGAGCAGTTCTTC.

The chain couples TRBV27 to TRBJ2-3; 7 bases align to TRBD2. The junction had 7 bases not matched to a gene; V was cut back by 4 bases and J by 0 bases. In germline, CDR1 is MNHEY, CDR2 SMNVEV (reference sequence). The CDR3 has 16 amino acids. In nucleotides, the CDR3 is TGTGCCAGCAGTTCCCCAGCGGGGAGAAGCACAGATACGCAGTATTTT. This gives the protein CASSSPAGRSTDTQYF.

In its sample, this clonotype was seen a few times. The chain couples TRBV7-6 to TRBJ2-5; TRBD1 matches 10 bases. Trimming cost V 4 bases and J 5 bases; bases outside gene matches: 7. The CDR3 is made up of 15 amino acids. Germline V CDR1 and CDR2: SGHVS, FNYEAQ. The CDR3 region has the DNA TGTGCCAGCAGCTCCGGGACAGGGGATCCGGAGACCCAGTACTTC. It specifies CASSSGTGDPETQYF.

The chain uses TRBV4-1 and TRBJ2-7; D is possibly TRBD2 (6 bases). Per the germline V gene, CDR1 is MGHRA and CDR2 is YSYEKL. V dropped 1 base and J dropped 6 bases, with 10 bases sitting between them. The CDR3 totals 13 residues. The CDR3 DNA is TGCGCCAGCAGCCAAGGGGCGGGGTTCGAGCAGTACTTC. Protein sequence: CASSQGAGFEQYF.